Listed below are T cell receptor beta chains from one sample, sequenced in a study of shared clonotypes between healthy human individuals. TCRdb's copy holds only in-frame clones and misses some; the assay was immunoSEQ multiplex PCR. The sample has 2 million to 2.5 million clones, approximately 96% seen once; the top ten hold over 0.1%. Material: naive CD4+ T cells sorted from blood. These receptors were taken from a man aged 18-30 years in good health. CDR3s include the opening cysteine and the closing phenylalanine or tryptophan. The D gene is left open where the match is weak. Clone size, where shown, is once, few, many, or a class for clones that have expanded.

>-|TRBD2|TRBJ2-3|TRBV9
TGTGCCAGCAGCCCACGGCCTAGCGGAAGCACAGATACGCAGTATTTT
CASSPRPSGSTDTQYF
>-|TRBD1|TRBJ2-3|TRBV5-1
TGCGCCAGCAGCCCGAGACAGGGGTCAGCAGATACGCAGTATTTT
CASSPRQGSADTQYF
>-|-|TRBJ2-7|TRBV6-5
TGTGCCAGCAGTTCACCGGGGGAGGTGCAGTACTTC
CASSSPGEVQYF
>-|TRBD2|TRBJ2-3|TRBV6-5
TGTGCCTCGGGTGGCGGGGGAACTCCAGATACGCAGTATTTT
CASGGGGTPDTQYF
>-|-|TRBJ2-3|TRBV6-4
TGTGCCAGCAGTGACTCGGTCGGGAGAAGCACAGATACGCAGTATTTT
CASSDSVGRSTDTQYF
>-|-|TRBJ2-6|TRBV7-2
TGTGCCAGCAGCTTGCAGGGGCGTGGGGCCAACGTCCTGACTTTC
CASSLQGRGANVLTF
>-|-|TRBJ1-1|TRBV7-9
TGTGCCAGCAGCCGGGAGGGAGGAGCTTTTGAAGCTTTCTTT
CASSREGGAFEAFF
>few|-|TRBJ2-5|TRBV10-3
TGTGCCATCAGTGAGGGGGTAGAGACCCAGTACTTC
CAISEGVETQYF
>-|-|TRBJ2-3|TRBV18
TGTGCCAGCTCACCACTAGGGGGGCTGGCAGATACGCAGTATTTT
CASSPLGGLADTQYF
>-|-|TRBJ1-1|TRBV25-1
TGTGCCAGCAGTGATACCTTGGGGACTGAAGCTTTCTTT
CASSDTLGTEAFF
>once|-|TRBJ2-2|TRBV11-2
TGTGCCAGCAGCCCCGGAGCCACCGGGGAGCTGTTTTTT
CASSPGATGELFF
>-|TRBD2|TRBJ2-6|TRBV5-4
TGTGCCAGCAGCTTAGGTCCTGGGGGGGCTGGGGCCAACGTCCTGACTTTC
CASSLGPGGAGANVLTF
>-|-|TRBJ1-2|TRBV20-1
TGCAGTCCCCCCACGCGGGGTGGCTACACCTTC
CSPPTRGGYTF
>-|-|TRBJ1-5|TRBV4-1
TGCGCCAGCAGCCAGGCCCGGGCCAATCAGCCCCAGCATTTT
CASSQARANQPQHF
>-|-|TRBJ1-2|TRBV6-1
TGTGGTTCATCCCGGGACGGTAACTATGGCTACACCTTC
CGSSRDGNYGYTF
>-|-|TRBJ2-7|TRBV9
TGTGCCAGCAGCGTAGGCCCATTGGGAAACGAGCAGTACTTC
CASSVGPLGNEQYF
>-|-|TRBJ2-5|TRBV11-1
TGTGCCAGCAGCCCCGCGCGAGGGAAAGAGACCCAGTACTTC
CASSPARGKETQYF
>-|TRBD1|TRBJ1-3|TRBV5-1
TGCGCCAGCAGCTTGGGACAGGGCGCCGGAAACACCATATATTTT
CASSLGQGAGNTIYF
>-|TRBD2|TRBJ2-1|TRBV7-8
TGTGCCAGCAGCTCCTCCCGGGCAGCGGGAGGGCCCTACAATGAGCAGTTCTTC
CASSSSRAAGGPYNEQFF
>-|-|TRBJ2-1|TRBV6-5
TGTGCCAGCAGCCGCGGGGCTAATCGAGAGGGGCAGTTCTTC
CASSRGANREGQFF
>-|-|TRBJ1-5|TRBV7-2
TGTGCCAGCAGCCCCGAGGTGGGGCCCAATCAGCCCCAGCATTTT
CASSPEVGPNQPQHF
>-|-|TRBJ2-2|TRBV9
TGTGCCAGCAGCGTGGGGACTTTGAACACCGGGGAGCTGTTTTTT
CASSVGTLNTGELFF
>-|-|TRBJ2-5|TRBV6-5
TGTGCCAGCAGTTACATTGGACAGCCTCAAGAGACCCAGTACTTC
CASSYIGQPQETQYF
>-|-|TRBJ2-7|TRBV6-4
TGTGCCAGCAAAGGACTAAAATACGAGCAGTACTTC
CASKGLKYEQYF
>-|TRBD2|TRBJ2-1|TRBV19
TGTGCCAGTAGTATAGGCGTAGCGGGAGGCTCCTACAATGAGCAGTTCTTC
CASSIGVAGGSYNEQFF
>once|TRBD1|TRBJ2-7|TRBV10-3
TGTGCCATCGGAACAGGGGTCCCGGGGAACGAGCAGTACTTC
CAIGTGVPGNEQYF
>-|TRBD2|TRBJ2-7|TRBV10-3
TGTGCCATCAGTGAGAGGAGCGGGGGCTCCTACGAGCAGTACTTC
CAISERSGGSYEQYF
>-|-|TRBJ1-2|TRBV6-1
TGTGCCAGCGAAGATTTCGGATATGGCTACACCTTC
CASEDFGYGYTF
>-|-|TRBJ1-5|TRBV2
TGTGCCAGCAGTGATTTGTATAGCAATCAGCCCCAGCATTTT
CASSDLYSNQPQHF
>-|-|TRBJ1-3|TRBV7-9
TGTGCCAGCAGCTTAGCGTTTCAGGGAACTGGAAACACCATATATTTT
CASSLAFQGTGNTIYF
>-|-|TRBJ2-2|TRBV6-1
TGTGCCAGCAGTGAAGGTTACGGGGCCAGGAAGCTGTTTTTT
CASSEGYGARKLFF
>-|TRBD1|TRBJ2-4|TRBV4-1
TGCGCCAGCAGCCAAGGGGGCAAGGGGGCTATAGCCAAAAACATTCAGTACTTC
CASSQGGKGAIAKNIQYF
>once|-|TRBJ1-5|TRBV4-1
TGCGCCAGCAGCCAAGAGTATTTGAGCAATCAGCCCCAGCATTTT
CASSQEYLSNQPQHF
>-|TRBD1|TRBJ1-2|TRBV28
TGTGCCAGCAGCACAGGGGGCTTAACGGATGGCTACACCTTC
CASSTGGLTDGYTF
>-|-|TRBJ2-7|TRBV28
TGTGCCAGCAGTTTAGCACCGGATACCTACGAGCAGTACTTC
CASSLAPDTYEQYF
>once|-|TRBJ2-7|TRBV6-5
TGTGCCAGCAGAAACCCGGGGACGCCGGACGAGCAGTACTTC
CASRNPGTPDEQYF
>-|-|TRBJ1-5|TRBV19
TGTGCCAGTAGTATAGGGAAAGGGACTTATAGCAATCAGCCCCAGCATTTT
CASSIGKGTYSNQPQHF
>few|-|TRBJ2-2|TRBV4-2
TGTGCCAGCAGCCAAGATTCGGACTCCTCCTACACCGGGGAGCTGTTTTTT
CASSQDSDSSYTGELFF
>-|-|TRBJ1-5|TRBV6-5
TGTGCCAGCAGCCTCCATAGCAATCAGCCCCAGCATTTT
CASSLHSNQPQHF
>-|-|TRBJ2-5|TRBV7-9
TGTGCCAGCAGCTCCTCCTGGGGGGTTGGATTGGAGACCCAGTACTTC
CASSSSWGVGLETQYF
>-|TRBD2|TRBJ2-1|TRBV29-1
TGCAGCGTTGATAGGGAGGGATTAATCTACAATGAGCAGTTCTTC
CSVDREGLIYNEQFF
>-|-|TRBJ2-7|TRBV7-7
TGTGCTAGCAGCTTAAGTCAGGGGAACGTCTACGAGCAGTACTTC
CASSLSQGNVYEQYF
>once|-|TRBJ1-2|TRBV4-3
TGCGCCAGCAGCAATAATCGCCAGGGGCTCTATGGCTACACCTTC
CASSNNRQGLYGYTF
>-|-|TRBJ1-5|TRBV4-3
TGCGCCAGCAGCCAAGATCATGCAGCCCCGCGGGCCCAGCATTTT
CASSQDHAAPRAQHF
>-|-|TRBJ2-3|TRBV11-3
TGTGCCAGCAGCTGGGGCGGTTCCACAGATACGCAGTATTTT
CASSWGGSTDTQYF
>-|-|TRBJ2-1|TRBV7-2
TGTGCCAGCAGCCCGGGGGTGGGACTCCAGGGCTCCAATGAGCAGTTCTTC
CASSPGVGLQGSNEQFF
>-|-|TRBJ2-5|TRBV6-5
TGTGCCAGCAGTCCCGGGTTACAAGAGACCCAGTACTTC
CASSPGLQETQYF
>-|-|TRBJ2-6|TRBV7-3
TGTGCCAGCAGCTTAACCCGGGACGGCAACTCTGGGGCCAACGTCCTGACTTTC
CASSLTRDGNSGANVLTF
>-|-|TRBJ1-3|TRBV30
TGTGCCTGGAGTGTACGGGCAGTCGGAAACACCATATATTTT
CAWSVRAVGNTIYF
>-|TRBD2|TRBJ2-7|TRBV5-1
TGCGCCAGCAGCTTGGAGAGCGGGAGCTCCTACGAGCAGTACTTC
CASSLESGSSYEQYF